This passage covers 32 T cell receptor beta chains from one sample sequenced in a study of shared clonotypes between healthy human individuals. The method was immunoSEQ multiplex PCR; TCRdb's version includes in-frame clones alone and lacks a portion of them. The repertoire holds around 720,000 clones, with 73% as singletons. The sample was memory CD4+ T cells sorted from blood. The subset here: CD45RA-negative fraction. These receptors were taken from a woman in her twenties or thirties in good health.

The chain uses TRBV4-2 and TRBJ2-1, with D tentatively TRBD2 (6 bases). V dropped 1 base and J dropped 6 bases, with 16 bases sitting between them. Germline CDR1 reads LGHNA; CDR2 reads YNFKEQ. CDR3 length: 16 residues. CDR3 DNA: TGTGCCAGCAGCCAAGTATCGGGAGTGCTGGGCAATGAGCAGTTCTTC. Encoded protein: CASSQVSGVLGNEQFF.

The rearrangement uses TRBV7-2 and TRBJ2-3; 11 nucleotides match TRBD2. V lost 6 bases and J lost 4; bases outside the gene matches: 6. The germline CDR1 and CDR2 sequences are SGHTA and FQGNSA. The CDR3 sequence is 15 residues long. Here the CDR3 DNA reads TGTGCCAGCAGTGATAGCGGGAGGGCCCCAGATACGCAGTATTTT. It yields the protein CASSDSGRAPDTQYF.

The chain's CDR3 is CASSFSVTDTQYF. The CDR3 region has the DNA TGTGCCAGCAGCTTCTCGGTTACAGATACGCAGTATTTT. This rearrangement joins TRBV11-3 to TRBJ2-3; D unresolved. The CDR3 has 13 amino acids. The V gene lost 3 bases and the J gene lost 3 bases, with 7 bases spanning the gap. Germline CDR1 SGHNT, CDR2 YENEEA.

The chain has TRBV10-3 and TRBJ1-5; TRBD1 matches at 7 bases. V gave up 4 bases and J gave up 7 bases; unmatched junction bases: 13. The germline gives CDR1 ENHRY, CDR2 SYGVKD. This CDR3 is built from 16 residues. The CDR3, as DNA: TGTGCCATCAGTGGGGAACAGGGGCAGATTGGCCAGCCCCAGCATTTT. Translating it yields CAISGEQGQIGQPQHF.

The genes are TRBV6-1 and TRBJ1-2; TRBD1 might be the D (6 bases). The germline CDR1 and CDR2 sequences are MNHNS and SASEGT. Trimming cost V 4 bases and J 3 bases, with 15 bases left between them. This CDR3 has 15 residues. The CDR3 DNA follows: TGTGCCAGCAGTGGAACAGGGACGAGGGACTATGGCTACACCTTC. The encoded protein is CASSGTGTRDYGYTF.

For this clone: A read error is possible here, since a much larger clone lies one base away. The same CDR3 arises from other DNA sequences in this sample as well. This sequence joins TRBV28 and TRBJ1-5; D not certain. Between the trimmed V and J ends, which lost 5 bases and 4 bases, there was a span of 9 bases. CDR3 size: 13 residues. The germline V gene encodes CDR1 MDHEN and CDR2 SYDVKM. CDR3 in DNA: TGTGCCAGCAGTCCCCCAGGAAATCAGCCCCAGCATTTT. Translation gives CASSPPGNQPQHF.

CDR3 protein: CASSPREGGKLFF. Written as DNA, the CDR3 is TGTGCCAGCAGCCCCCGGGAGGGCGGAAAACTGTTTTTT. The chain has TRBV7-8 and TRBJ1-4; D ambiguous. CDR1 is SGHVS, CDR2 FQNEAQ, per germline. The CDR3 loop spans 13 amino acids. V was pared by 5 bases and J by 10 bases, with 14 bases between. The full variable domain, completed using reference TRBV7-8 and TRBJ1-4, is GAGVSQSPRYKVAKRGQDVALRCDPISGHVSLFWYQQALGQGPEFLTYFQNEAQLDKSGLPSDRFFAERPEGSVSTLKIQRTQQEDSAVYLCASSPREGGKLFFGSGTQLSVL.

The chain recombines TRBV28 with TRBJ2-7, with D perhaps matching TRBD1 (6 bases). Germline CDR1 and CDR2: MDHEN and SYDVKM. V was clipped by 5 bases and J by 3 bases, with 11 bases between them. This CDR3 is built from 13 residues. This chain's CDR3 is CASSPQGIYEQYF. CDR3 in DNA: TGTGCCAGCAGTCCACAGGGCATCTACGAGCAGTACTTC.

This clone was seen repeatedly, ten times or more. The V and J genes are TRBV7-6 and TRBJ2-3; a possible D gene is TRBD1 (6 bases). The CDR3 extends over 16 amino acids. Trimming pared 5 bases from V and 5 bases from J, leaving 20 bases between. Germline-derived CDR1 and CDR2 are SGHVS and FNYEAQ. For the CDR3, the DNA is TGTGCCAGCAGCCTATATACCAGGGGTGGTGGAGATACGCAGTATTTT. Encoded protein: CASSLYTRGGGDTQYF.

The chain has TRBV19 and TRBJ1-3; D is perhaps TRBD1 (6 bases). This CDR3 comprises 16 residues. Germline CDR1 is LNHDA and CDR2 is SQIVND (reference sequence). V dropped 5 bases and J dropped 13 bases, with 27 bases sitting between them. The CDR3 bases are TGTGCCAGTAGTTCAAAGGTCGGGGGCGCTCAATACGGAATATATTTT. It codes for CASSSKVGGAQYGIYF.

V gene TRBV7-7 combines with J gene TRBJ2-1; D is unresolved. Per the germline V gene, CDR1 is SSHAT and CDR2 is FNYEAQ (reference sequence). CDR3 length: 13 residues. V lost 0 bases, J lost 5 bases, and 5 bases lay in between. Written as DNA, the CDR3 is TGTGCCAGCAGCTTAGCTAGGGACAATGAGCAGTTCTTC. Amino acids: CASSLARDNEQFF. The full variable domain, rest sourced from reference TRBV7-7 and TRBJ2-1, is GAGVSQSPRYKVTKRGQDVTLRCDPISSHATLYWYQQALGQGPEFLTYFNYEAQPDKSGLPSDRFSAERPEGSISTLTIQRTEQRDSAMYRCASSLARDNEQFFGPGTRLTVL.

The V and J genes are TRBV29-1 and TRBJ2-1; D call uncertain. The germline gives CDR1 SQVTM, CDR2 ANQGSEA. Between the trimmed V and J ends, which lost 3 bases and 6 bases, there was a span of 6 bases. The CDR3 runs 11 residues. The CDR3: CSVDPRNEQFF. The CDR3, as DNA: TGCAGCGTTGACCCGCGCAATGAGCAGTTCTTC.

This clone was counted at least ten times. The chain couples TRBV4-2 to TRBJ1-3; 11 bases agree with TRBD1. The CDR3 totals 20 residues. Trimming cost V 1 base and J 0 bases; bases outside gene matches: 11. In germline, CDR1 is LGHNA, CDR2 YNFKEQ. The CDR3 nucleotides are TGTGCCAGCAGCCAAGGCCTAAGGACAGGGGGCTCCTCCTCTGGAAACACCATATATTTT. Translated, it gives CASSQGLRTGGSSSGNTIYF.

The chain carries TRBV5-1 and TRBJ1-5, with 7 positions matching TRBD1. This CDR3 has 15 amino acids. Trimming removed 3 bases from V and 3 bases from J; junction bases left unmatched: 6. CDR1 is SGHRS and CDR2 is YFSETQ in the germline V gene. CDR3 region: CASSSSGQSNQPQHF. For the CDR3, the DNA is TGCGCCAGCAGCTCCTCGGGACAGTCCAATCAGCCCCAGCATTTT.

In this sample, this clone turned up a few times. One end of the junction fails to match germline, which may point to a read error. The rearrangement uses TRBV28 and TRBJ1-4; possible D gene TRBD1, 6 bases. The CDR3 loop spans 15 amino acids. Per germline, CDR1 MDHEN and CDR2 SYDVKM. CDR3 in DNA: TGTGCCAGCAGCCCCCGGGGGGCGGGTAATCAAAAACTGTTTTTT. As protein: CASSPRGAGNQKLFF.

J is TRBJ2-2 and V is TRBV21-1; the DNA was not compared with TRBD1, the D call given in the table. TRBV21-1 represents a pseudogene. The CDR3 extends over 12 amino acids. CDR3 residues: CARVTNTGELFF. CDR3 DNA: TGTGCCAGGGTTACAAACACCGGGGAGCTGTTTTTT.

Regarding this clone: This sample also contains other DNA sequences that code for the same CDR3. The chain links TRBV19 to TRBJ1-2; 9 bases are a match to TRBD1. CDR1 is LNHDA and CDR2 is SQIVND in the germline V gene (reference sequence). This CDR3 region has 14 residues. With 6 bases clipped from V and 2 bases from J, the junction kept 4 bases outside the gene matches. In DNA form, the CDR3 reads TGTGCCAGTAGCAGGACAGGGGCGAACTATGGCTACACCTTC. This sequence encodes CASSRTGANYGYTF.

CDR3: CASSQDFLAGNVEQYF. The DNA of the CDR3 is TGTGCCAGCAGCCAAGATTTCCTAGCGGGAAATGTCGAGCAGTACTTC. The rearrangement joins TRBV4-2 to TRBJ2-7; 9 positions agree with TRBD2. Germline-derived CDR1 and CDR2 are LGHNA and YNFKEQ. With 0 bases clipped from V and 6 bases from J, the junction kept 9 bases outside the gene matches. The CDR3 is made up of 16 amino acids.

This sequence joins TRBV7-6 and TRBJ2-3; 9 bases match TRBD2. The V gene's germline CDR1 is SGHVS and CDR2 FNYEAQ. This CDR3 is 18 amino acids long. The V segment lost 3 bases and the J segment 0 bases; nucleotides outside the gene matches: 10. The CDR3, as DNA: TGTGCCAGCAGCTTTCTCCCTAGCGGGAAGCCTAGCACAGATACGCAGTATTTT. Protein: CASSFLPSGKPSTDTQYF.

With respect to this clone: Within the sample, other DNA sequences also encode this same CDR3. The chain recombines TRBV5-4 with TRBJ2-1; the D gene could be TRBD1 or TRBD2 (5 bases each). V lost 1 base, J lost 4 bases, and 9 bases lay in between. This CDR3 spans 14 amino acids. Germline V CDR1 and CDR2: SGHNT, YYREEE (reference sequence). CDR3 sequence (DNA): TGTGCCAGCAGCTTGCGGGACCCTTACAATGAGCAGTTCTTC. Translated, it gives CASSLRDPYNEQFF.

The V and J genes are TRBV18 and TRBJ1-4; D is undetermined. CDR3 length: 15 residues. Between the trimmed V and J ends, which lost 2 bases and 3 bases, there was a span of 10 bases. Germline V gives CDR1 KGHSH, CDR2 LQKENI. The CDR3 loop is CASSPSQDANEKLFF. As DNA, the CDR3 is TGTGCCAGCTCACCATCGCAGGACGCTAATGAAAAACTGTTTTTT.

In its sample, this clone was seen a few times. The CDR3 sequence: CAWSVTWGNGANVLTF. The CDR3 coding sequence is TGTGCCTGGAGTGTCACATGGGGGAATGGGGCCAACGTCCTGACTTTC. V gene TRBV30 combines with J gene TRBJ2-6, with D possibly called TRBD1 or TRBD2 (5 bases each). The V gene's germline CDR1 is GTSNPN and CDR2 SVGIG (reference sequence). The CDR3 length is 16 residues. The V end was cut by 0 bases, the J end by 3 bases, with 12 bases between.

The chain has TRBV14 and TRBJ1-1; D gene uncertain. CDR1 SGHDN and CDR2 FVKESK come from the germline V gene. V was trimmed by 3 bases and J by 0 bases, leaving 5 bases between them. The CDR3 consists of 13 residues. The CDR3 reads CASSQGVNTEAFF. For the CDR3, the DNA is TGTGCCAGCAGCCAGGGCGTGAACACTGAAGCTTTCTTT.

The chain recombines TRBV11-2 with TRBJ2-1, with 9 bases lining up with TRBD2. Germline V gene data show CDR1 as SGHAT and CDR2 as FQNNGV. Trimming cost V 5 bases and J 3 bases; bases outside gene matches: 8. There are 16 residues in the CDR3. The CDR3 sequence: CASSPPGREGYNEQFF. The CDR3 coding sequence is TGTGCCAGCAGCCCCCCCGGGCGGGAGGGCTACAATGAGCAGTTCTTC.

This chain joins TRBV18 and TRBJ2-1; D gene ambiguous. V was shortened by 2 bases and J by 6 bases, with 11 bases between the two germline ends. CDR3 length: 14 amino acids. The germline V gene has CDR1 KGHSH and CDR2 LQKENI. The CDR3 sequence: CASSPGILINEQFF. DNA of the CDR3: TGTGCCAGCTCACCAGGAATCTTGATCAATGAGCAGTTCTTC.

This clone was recorded a few times. The chain carries TRBV5-6 and TRBJ2-1, with D unclear. Trimming cost V 1 base and J 11 bases, with 10 bases left between them. The CDR3 is made up of 12 amino acids. CDR1 and CDR2 (germline): SGHDT, YYEEEE. The CDR3 DNA is TGTGCCAGCAGCTTGAACAGCGCCCAGCAGTTCTTC. As protein: CASSLNSAQQFF.

This clone was detected only once. The chain combines TRBV4-1 with TRBJ2-2; 13 bases fit TRBD2. The V gene's germline CDR1 is MGHRA and CDR2 YSYEKL. The CDR3 is made up of 16 amino acids. Germline trimming cut 1 base from V and 5 bases from J; bases unmatched to any gene: 1. The CDR3 sequence: CASSQGLAGGTGELFF. The CDR3 DNA follows: TGCGCCAGCAGCCAAGGACTAGCGGGAGGTACCGGGGAGCTGTTTTTT.

The gene calls are TRBV5-1 and TRBJ1-2, with TRBD1 matching 7 bases. With 4 bases clipped from V and 1 base from J, the junction kept 13 bases outside the gene matches. Germline CDR1 and CDR2: SGHRS and YFSETQ. This CDR3 region has 17 residues. The CDR3 nucleotides are TGCGCCAGCAGCCCCGGGCGTATGACAGGGCGTAACTATGGCTACACCTTC. Protein sequence: CASSPGRMTGRNYGYTF.

The J gene is TRBJ1-3, the V gene TRBV18; the match to TRBD1 covers 8 bases. V dropped 1 base and J dropped 0; count of bases not matched to a gene: 8. The CDR3 runs to 18 residues. In germline, CDR1 is KGHSH, CDR2 LQKENI. CDR3 amino acids: CASSPQAGQGRSGNTIYF. For the CDR3, the DNA is TGTGCCAGCTCACCACAAGCCGGACAGGGCCGCTCTGGAAACACCATATATTTT.

The chain recombines TRBV19 with TRBJ2-7; TRBD2 agrees at 7 bases. The trim removed 5 bases at V and 2 bases at J, leaving 6 bases unmatched. This CDR3 comprises 14 residues. Per the germline V gene, CDR1 is LNHDA and CDR2 is SQIVND (reference sequence). CDR3 in amino acids: CASSDKRGTYEQYF. CDR3 nucleotide sequence: TGTGCCAGTAGTGACAAGCGGGGAACCTACGAGCAGTACTTC.

On this clone: The same CDR3 arises from other DNA sequences in this sample as well. This chain joins TRBV27 and TRBJ1-5, with 8 nucleotides matching TRBD1. The J segment lost 5 bases and the V segment lost 6 bases, leaving 6 bases of the junction unmatched. Germline V gives CDR1 MNHEY, CDR2 SMNVEV (reference sequence). The CDR3 extends over 14 amino acids. This CDR3 is CASRTGTGDQPQHF. CDR3 coding DNA: TGTGCCAGCAGAACCGGGACAGGCGATCAGCCCCAGCATTTT.

J is TRBJ2-3 and V is TRBV7-9; maybe TRBD1 (5 bases). Per the germline V gene, CDR1 is SEHNR and CDR2 is FQNEAQ (reference sequence). The CDR3 runs 16 residues. Trimming left V 1 base short and J 2 bases short, with 13 bases between. The CDR3 loop is CASSLDPGRNTDTQYF. The DNA of the CDR3 is TGTGCCAGCAGCTTAGATCCAGGGCGTAACACAGATACGCAGTATTTT.